This T cell receptor beta chain was captured in a study of T-cell reconstitution after alpha-beta-depleted transplantation in children. V dropped 2 bases and J dropped 1 base, with 12 bases sitting between them. The CDR3 totals 15 residues. The germline CDR1 and CDR2 sequences are SGHTA and FQGNSA. Unique molecular identifiers were incorporated during preparation of the TCRbeta library. A single record per CDR3 protein comes from TCRdb applying MiXCR to the PCR reads. Here the sample spans about 460,000 distinct CDR3 sequences, roughly a tenth being singletons. This sample comprised PBMCs, obtained before TCRalphabeta/CD19-depleted stem cell transplant. The source of this sequence is a child aged 2-15 years with inherited bone marrow failure, due to receive a stem cell transplant. The rearrangement uses TRBV7-2 and TRBJ2-7, with TRBD1 as a possible D gene (5 bases). The CDR3 DNA reads TGTGCCAGCAGCTTATTTCAGGGCAGATCCTACGAGCAGTACTTC. Its protein is CASSLFQGRSYEQYF.